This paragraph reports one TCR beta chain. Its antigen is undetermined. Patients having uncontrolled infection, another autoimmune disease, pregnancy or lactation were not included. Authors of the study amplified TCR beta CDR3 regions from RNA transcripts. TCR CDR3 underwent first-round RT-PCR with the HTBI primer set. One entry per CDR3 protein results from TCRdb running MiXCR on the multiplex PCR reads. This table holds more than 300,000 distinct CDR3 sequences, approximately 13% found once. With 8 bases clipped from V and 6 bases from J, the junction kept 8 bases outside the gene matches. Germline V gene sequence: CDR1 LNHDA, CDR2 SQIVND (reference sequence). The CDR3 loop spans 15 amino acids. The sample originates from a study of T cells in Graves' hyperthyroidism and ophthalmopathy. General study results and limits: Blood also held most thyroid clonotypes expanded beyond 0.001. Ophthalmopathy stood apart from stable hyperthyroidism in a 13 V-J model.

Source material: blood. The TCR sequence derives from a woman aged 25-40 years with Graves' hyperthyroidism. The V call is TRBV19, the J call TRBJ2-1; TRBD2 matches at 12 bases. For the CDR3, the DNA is TGTGCCAGTCGGATCGCTAGCGGGAGGGGCAATGAGCAGTTCTTC. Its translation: CASRIASGRGNEQFF.